These 21 T cell receptor beta chains were sequenced from one sample in a study of CD8 T cells in ankylosing spondylitis. General observations from the study: Characteristic, it appeared, of ankylosing spondylitis blood was a TCR beta motif of roughly eight highly homologous variants.

These TCRs are of unknown antigen specificity. TCRdb itself ran the 5' RACE reads through MiXCR, one entry per CDR3 protein. Counted here are around 540,000 distinct CDR3 sequences, more than 9.5% occurring once; the ten biggest clones make up approximately 6.3%. The sample was blood, either unsorted or a sorted T cell fraction (not recorded which). The source is a male donor with ankylosing spondylitis.

This clonotype was picked up a small number of times. V is TRBV19 and J is TRBJ2-1; a weak D match, TRBD2 (6 bases). Germline V gene data show CDR1 as LNHDA and CDR2 as SQIVND (reference sequence). V was pared by 4 bases and J by 4 bases, with 8 bases between. The CDR3 has 13 amino acids. The CDR3 DNA follows: TGTGCCAGTAGTAAAGGGACTTACAATGAGCAGTTCTTC. This encodes CASSKGTYNEQFF.

Ten or more counts support this clonotype. This chain connects TRBV24-1 to TRBJ2-2; TRBD1 matches 8 bases. Germline V gene lookup returns CDR1 KGHDR and CDR2 SFDVKD. The CDR3 length is 17 residues. V shed 0 bases and J 5 bases; nucleotides not matched to a gene: 7. CDR3 DNA sequence: TGTGCCACCAGTGATTTGCGGCAGGGGGCCAGAACCGGGGAGCTGTTTTTT. This sequence encodes CATSDLRQGARTGELFF.

Many counts were recorded for this clonotype. This chain connects TRBV11-2 to TRBJ2-1; the match to TRBD2 covers 11 bases. Germline lookup yields CDR1 SGHAT and CDR2 FQNNGV. The CDR3 is 16 residues long. V was clipped by 0 bases and J by 8 bases; unmatched bases: 6. The CDR3 region is CASSLEYLAGGYEQFF. CDR3 nucleotides: TGTGCCAGCAGCTTAGAGTACCTAGCGGGAGGTTATGAGCAGTTCTTC.

This clonotype was seen many times. The CDR3 is CAIRGDRNNSPLHF. CDR3 DNA sequence: TGTGCCATCAGGGGGGACCGGAATAATTCACCCCTCCACTTT. This chain joins TRBV10-3 and TRBJ1-6; D possibly corresponds to TRBD1 (5 bases). With 6 bases removed from V and 5 bases from J, the gap between germline ends came to 11 bases. Germline values: CDR1 ENHRY, CDR2 SYGVKD. The CDR3 has 14 residues.

The sample holds a few counts of this clonotype. The junction and the germline gene differ at one end; a read error may be behind it. The chain uses TRBV24-1 and TRBJ2-3, with TRBD2 matching 9 bases. The CDR3 has 13 amino acids. The germline V gene has CDR1 KGHDR and CDR2 SFDVKD. In DNA form, the CDR3 reads TGTGCCACCCGGCGGGAGGGCACAGATACGCAGTTTTTT. Protein sequence: CATRREGTDTQFF.

This clonotype has only a few counts. The CDR3 bases are TGTGCCAGCAGTTCTTCAGGGCCCAACACCTTC. Its translation: CASSSSGPNTF. The chain links TRBV6-5 to TRBJ1-2; D may be TRBD1 (5 bases). Germline CDR1 MNHEY, CDR2 SVGAGI. V dropped 4 bases and J dropped 12 bases, with 12 bases sitting between them. The CDR3 sequence is 11 residues long.

The chain has TRBV18 and TRBJ2-5; D is unresolved. The ends were cut back, 0 bases at V and 1 base at J, with 6 bases in the middle. CDR3 length equals 14 residues. Germline CDR1 and CDR2: KGHSH and LQKENI. CDR3 sequence: CASSPPGSQETQYF. The CDR3 bases are TGTGCCAGCTCACCACCAGGATCCCAAGAGACCCAGTACTTC.

A few counts support this clonotype. This chain uses TRBV11-1 with TRBJ2-3; 7 bases line up with TRBD2. From germline, CDR1 is SGHAT and CDR2 FQDESV (reference sequence). V shed 4 bases, J shed 3 bases, and the junction held 16 bases outside the gene matches. This CDR3 spans 18 amino acids. The CDR3 DNA reads TGTGCCAGCAGCTCGGAGATAGCTAGCGGCCCGGGGACAGATACGCAGTATTTT. Encoded protein: CASSSEIASGPGTDTQYF.

This chain connects TRBV27 to TRBJ2-1; unclear D gene. The germline V gene encodes CDR1 MNHEY and CDR2 SMNVEV (reference sequence). The CDR3 runs to 13 residues. The ends were cut back, 0 bases at V and 6 bases at J, with 6 bases in the middle. CDR3 sequence reads: CASSLSLINEQFF. CDR3 nucleotide sequence: TGTGCCAGCAGTTTATCCTTGATCAATGAGCAGTTCTTC.

This clonotype showed up just a few times. The chain links TRBV7-2 to TRBJ2-5; 9 bases are shared with TRBD1. The CDR3 is 14 residues long. V lost 5 bases, J lost 9 bases, and 10 bases stayed unmatched. Per germline, CDR1 SGHTA and CDR2 FQGNSA. The CDR3 here is CASSPGTGSVSQYF. The CDR3 bases are TGTGCCAGCAGCCCCGGGACAGGGTCCGTGTCCCAGTACTTC.

This clonotype was seen a few times. The chain carries TRBV20-1 and TRBJ1-2; D gene unclear. Germline CDR1 DFQATT, CDR2 SNEGSKA (reference sequence). This CDR3 has 11 residues. Trimming pared 3 bases from V and 4 bases from J, leaving 6 bases between. CDR3 in amino acids: CSASASYGYTF. The DNA for the CDR3 is TGCAGTGCTAGCGCCAGCTATGGCTACACCTTC.

This chain uses TRBV3-1 with TRBJ2-6; D call uncertain. This CDR3 is built from 16 residues. Looked up from germline, CDR1 is LGHDT and CDR2 is YNNKEL (reference sequence). Trimming removed 1 base from V and 0 bases from J, with 7 bases in between. This CDR3 reads CASSQGFVSGANVLTF. CDR3 nucleotides: TGTGCCAGCAGCCAAGGGTTCGTCTCTGGGGCCAACGTCCTGACTTTC.

There are many counts of this clonotype. The chain joins TRBV12-3 or TRBV12-4 to TRBJ2-3, with D unresolved. CDR3 length: 14 amino acids. V lost 3 bases and J 0 bases, leaving 7 bases between the germline ends. DNA for the CDR3: TGTGCCAGCAGTTTTAGTTCTAGCACAGATACGCAGTATTTT. This codes for CASSFSSSTDTQYF.

This clonotype was picked up a small number of times. This chain uses TRBV20-1 with TRBJ2-1; 10 bases are shared with TRBD2. The CDR3 contains 14 residues. Germline-derived CDR1 and CDR2 are DFQATT and SNEGSKA (reference sequence). V dropped 2 bases and J dropped 6; count of bases not matched to a gene: 4. This CDR3 reads CSARSSGSSNEQFF. The CDR3 DNA reads as TGCAGTGCTAGATCTAGCGGGAGCAGCAATGAGCAGTTCTTC.

This clonotype was seen many times. V is TRBV29-1 and J is TRBJ2-1; 11 positions match TRBD2. CDR3 length: 16 amino acids. Per the germline V gene, CDR1 is SQVTM and CDR2 is ANQGSEA. CDR3 sequence reads: CMGVTSGTRSYNEQFF. CDR3 DNA: TGCATGGGGGTGACTAGCGGGACTCGCTCCTACAATGAGCAGTTCTTC.

V usage is TRBV2 and J usage is TRBJ1-2, with D tentatively TRBD1 (6 bases). V lost 3 bases and J lost 8, with 13 bases in between. Germline CDR1 SNHLY, CDR2 FYNNEI. The CDR3 length is 13 residues. In nucleotides, the CDR3 is TGTGCCAGCAGTGACGGCAGGGGTTTGGGCTACACCTTC. Translated: CASSDGRGLGYTF.

This clonotype was counted at least ten times. V is TRBV7-9 and J is TRBJ1-2; D might be TRBD1 (6 bases). Germline CDR1 is SEHNR and CDR2 is FQNEAQ (reference sequence). CDR3 length: 13 residues. Trimming shortened V by 5 bases and J by 4 bases, and 11 bases separated the two germline ends. The CDR3 reads CASSKQDSYGYTF. The CDR3 nucleotides are TGTGCCAGCAGCAAACAGGACAGCTATGGCTACACCTTC.

This clonotype was found many times. The rearrangement joins TRBV5-6 to TRBJ2-6; D is possibly TRBD1 (6 bases). V was pared by 6 bases and J by 0 bases, with 10 bases between. Germline lookup yields CDR1 SGHDT and CDR2 YYEEEE. The CDR3 has 15 residues. CDR3 coding DNA: TGTGCCAGCATCTGGGGGCCCTCTGGGGCCAACGTCCTGACTTTC. Protein: CASIWGPSGANVLTF.

The genes are TRBV7-6 and TRBJ2-3; D unresolved. Trimming removed 5 bases at V and 4 bases at J, with 13 bases between. Per the germline V gene, CDR1 is SGHVS and CDR2 is FNYEAQ. This CDR3 has 14 residues. CDR3 bases: TGTGCCAGCAGCACGATAACCTCGTCAGATACGCAGTATTTT. Its protein product is CASSTITSSDTQYF.

Only a few counts were recorded for this clonotype. The chain employs TRBV20-1 and TRBJ2-7; TRBD2 aligns across 7 bases. With V trimmed by 5 bases and J by 2 bases, 9 bases remained unmatched. Germline V gives CDR1 DFQATT, CDR2 SNEGSKA (reference sequence). The CDR3 runs 14 residues. The CDR3 DNA reads as TGCAGTGCTTCTGCGGGGGAGGCGGCCTACGAGCAGTACTTC. This sequence encodes CSASAGEAAYEQYF.

This clonotype was recorded a few times. This chain joins TRBV12-3 or TRBV12-4 and TRBJ2-1, with 10 bases fitting TRBD2. CDR3 size: 14 residues. V dropped 8 bases and J dropped 2; count of bases not matched to a gene: 3. The CDR3 DNA is TGTGCCAGCGTAACTAGCGGGACCTACAATGAGCAGTTCTTC. Its protein product is CASVTSGTYNEQFF.